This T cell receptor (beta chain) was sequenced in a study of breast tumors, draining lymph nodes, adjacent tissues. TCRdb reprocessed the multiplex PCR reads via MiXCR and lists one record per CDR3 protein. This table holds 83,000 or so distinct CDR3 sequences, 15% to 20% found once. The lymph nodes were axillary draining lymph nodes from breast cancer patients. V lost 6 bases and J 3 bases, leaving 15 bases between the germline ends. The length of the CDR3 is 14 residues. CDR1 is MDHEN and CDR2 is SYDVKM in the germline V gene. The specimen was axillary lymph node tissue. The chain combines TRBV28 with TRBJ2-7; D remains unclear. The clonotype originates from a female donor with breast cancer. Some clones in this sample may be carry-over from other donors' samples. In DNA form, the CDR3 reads TGTGCCAGCAGCAATACAGATGGGGTCTACGAGCAGTACTTC. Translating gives CASSNTDGVYEQYF.